This is a list of T cell receptor beta chains from one sample in a study of cytomegalovirus exposure and HLA in healthy donors. Using immunoSEQ multiplex PCR, the repertoire was profiled, and TCRdb retains in-frame clones only, with some absent. The table shows approximately 160,000 clones, with around 82% occurring only once. Sequenced sample: PBMCs. These receptors were collected from a woman between 45 and 60 years old in good health and CMV-seropositive. The CDR3 runs from the conserved cysteine through the conserved F or W. D genes are given only for firm matches. The size field is filled for only some rows; it gives once, few, many or a size class.

.,TRBV5-1,.,TRBJ1-4,CASSLTTGREKLFF,TGCGCCAGCAGCTTAACGACAGGCCGAGAAAAACTGTTTTTT
TRBD1,TRBV18,.,TRBJ1-2,CASSPPGTDNYGYTF,TGTGCCAGCTCACCACCCGGGACAGACAACTATGGCTACACCTTC
.,TRBV6-5,.,TRBJ2-7,CASSSGGRGEQYF,TGTGCCAGCAGTTCCGGAGGAAGAGGCGAGCAGTACTTC
TRBD2,TRBV27,.,TRBJ2-3,CASSRILTSGVITDTQYF,TGTGCCAGCAGTCGTATCCTTACTAGCGGGGTAATCACAGATACGCAGTATTTT
TRBD2,TRBV2,.,TRBJ2-7,CASGGTSGSYEQYF,TGTGCCAGCGGTGGGACTAGCGGGTCCTACGAGCAGTACTTC
.,TRBV14,.,TRBJ2-7,CASSPRTAYEQYF,TGTGCCAGCAGCCCCCGGACAGCCTACGAGCAGTACTTC
TRBD1,TRBV29-1,.,TRBJ2-3,CSVDQSGQGTDTQYF,TGCAGCGTTGACCAGTCGGGACAGGGGACAGATACGCAGTATTTT
.,TRBV4-1,few,TRBJ2-7,CASSQGRGTRSYEQYF,TGCGCCAGCAGCCAGGGGCGGGGTACACGCTCCTACGAGCAGTACTTC
TRBD1,TRBV5-1,few,TRBJ2-1,CASSWGQGWGNEQFF,TGCGCCAGCAGCTGGGGACAGGGATGGGGCAATGAGCAGTTCTTC
.,TRBV19,.,TRBJ2-5,CASTPGREVETQYF,TGTGCCAGTACCCCGGGCAGGGAGGTGGAGACCCAGTACTTC
.,TRBV5-6,once,TRBJ2-7,CASSLRKVASSYEQYF,TGTGCCAGCAGCTTGCGGAAGGTTGCTAGCTCCTACGAGCAGTACTTC
.,TRBV14,few,TRBJ1-1,CASSRPGWVGNTEAFF,TGTGCCAGCAGCCGACCAGGGTGGGTTGGGAACACTGAAGCTTTCTTT
.,TRBV7-2,.,TRBJ2-3,CASSWDWSGDTQYF,TGTGCCAGCAGCTGGGACTGGAGCGGGGATACGCAGTATTTT
.,TRBV6-5,.,TRBJ1-2,CATGEAWGYGYTF,TGTGCCACCGGGGAGGCGTGGGGCTATGGCTACACCTTC
.,TRBV5-4,.,TRBJ1-2,CASSLDREGYTF,TGTGCCAGCAGCTTGGACAGGGAAGGCTACACCTTC
TRBD1,TRBV2,few,TRBJ1-5,CASSGLDRRQPQHF,TGTGCCAGCAGCGGGTTGGACAGGAGGCAGCCCCAGCATTTT
TRBD2,TRBV7-6,.,TRBJ2-7,CASSLDTSGAGEQYF,TGTGCCAGCAGCTTAGATACTAGCGGGGCGGGTGAGCAGTACTTC
.,TRBV6-1,once,TRBJ2-1,CASSATGWSGLAAYNEQFF,TGTGCCAGCAGTGCGACAGGGTGGAGCGGGTTGGCCGCCTACAATGAGCAGTTCTTC
TRBD2,TRBV27,.,TRBJ2-7,CASSSKAGGENYEQYF,TGTGCCAGCAGCTCTAAGGCCGGGGGGGAAAACTACGAGCAGTACTTC
TRBD2,TRBV7-9,few,TRBJ2-5,CASKLAAQETQYF,TGTGCCAGCAAACTAGCGGCCCAAGAGACCCAGTACTTC
TRBD1,TRBV2,.,TRBJ1-2,CASSGAGTGGTYGYTF,TGTGCCAGCAGTGGAGCCGGGACAGGGGGCACCTATGGCTACACCTTC
TRBD1,TRBV7-9,few,TRBJ1-5,CASSPGQGDQPQHF,TGTGCCAGCAGCCCGGGACAGGGGGATCAGCCCCAGCATTTT
.,TRBV2,.,TRBJ2-2,CASSGFGIGELFF,TGTGCCAGCAGTGGTTTCGGGATCGGGGAGCTGTTTTTT
TRBD1,TRBV25-1,.,TRBJ1-1,CASRRGLGEAFF,TGTGCCAGCAGGAGGGGGCTGGGTGAAGCTTTCTTT
TRBD2,TRBV9,.,TRBJ2-3,CASSDTSGGLNTQYF,TGTGCCAGCAGCGATACTAGCGGGGGGTTGAATACGCAGTATTTT
TRBD1,TRBV12-5,.,TRBJ1-5,CASGPDRGRQPQHF,TGTGCTAGTGGTCCGGACAGGGGAAGACAGCCCCAGCATTTT
.,TRBV15,.,TRBJ2-1,CATSNGERGEQFF,TGTGCCACCAGCAACGGGGAGAGGGGGGAGCAGTTCTTC
.,TRBV6-6,.,TRBJ1-1,CASSYSSGYTEAFF,TGTGCCAGCAGTTACTCGAGCGGTTACACTGAAGCTTTCTTT
TRBD2,TRBV9,.,TRBJ2-4,CASSLGLAGGSGSKNIQYF,TGTGCCAGCAGCCTCGGACTAGCGGGGGGGTCTGGGTCCAAAAACATTCAGTACTTC
TRBD1,TRBV23-1,.,TRBJ1-5,CASSSSGTGNQPQHF,TGCGCCAGCAGTTCATCCGGGACAGGCAATCAGCCCCAGCATTTT
TRBD1,TRBV18,.,TRBJ1-1,CASSLGQGVTPEAFF,TGTGCCAGCTCACTCGGACAGGGAGTAACTCCTGAAGCTTTCTTT
TRBD2,TRBV5-1,.,TRBJ2-4,CASSLESSGGRGNIQYF,TGCGCCAGCAGCTTGGAGTCTAGCGGGGGGCGCGGAAACATTCAGTACTTC
.,TRBV29-1,.,TRBJ1-4,CSASLAAGEKLFF,TGCAGCGCCTCGCTAGCCGCGGGAGAAAAACTGTTTTTT
.,TRBV5-7,.,TRBJ1-1,CASSPAGRLDTEAFF,TGTGCCAGCAGCCCGGCGGGCAGGCTTGACACTGAAGCTTTCTTT